This T cell receptor (beta chain) was identified during a study of identical twins (dated by TCRdb to the mid-2010s). With respect to the entire study: The study deep-sequenced TCR alpha and beta repertoires from monozygotic twins, unrelated adults of various ages and cord blood to test whether fetal clonotypes persist. Replicate twin experiments were performed at different times using different library preparation protocols to rule out contamination. Findings and caveats that apply to the study as a whole: Compared with coincidental sharing between unrelated individuals, an excess of low generation-probability sequences was observed among out-of-frame TCR alpha sequences shared between twins. In beta out-of-frame sequences, excess twin sharing was weaker, because having fewer shared sequences lowered the signal-to-noise ratio. Abundant cord blood beta clonotypes carried fewer insertions; young adult naive repertoires showed a weaker similar trend, while memory repertoires showed none. Conclusions relied on cross-sectional statistical analysis, since the same donors could not be followed over many years. Zero-insertion analyses could be partly confounded by invariant T cells such as MAIT and iNKT, though diverse VJ usage argued against such confounding for most clonotypes. Recombination models systematically underestimated out-of-frame TCR alpha sharing in monozygotic twins but agreed with sharing between unrelated individuals.

Germline trimming: 4 bases from V, 4 bases from J; junction bases outside gene matches: 13. From its cysteine to its phenylalanine, the CDR3 spans 19 amino acids. The read is trimmed to its CDR3 DNA, 57 bases read in frame from base 1. The CDR1 and CDR2 encoded by the germline V gene (reference sequence) are LNHNV and YYDKDF. Note on this clonotype: This receptor's antigen is unknown. No base qualities exist here, and no much larger clone lies one base off it.

Libraries were made using 5' RACE. Data came from an Illumina HiSeq 2000. A universal primer binding site was added through template switching, and the final cDNA carried a unique molecular identifier so that TCR cDNA molecules could be counted accurately. First-strand cDNA for TCR alpha and beta chains was synthesized from specific primers in the conserved constant-segment region. Each cDNA library was double barcoded, with a SMART-Mk sample barcode plus Illumina barcodes, to control for contamination. TruSeq adapter sequences and Illumina sample barcodes were added in two successive PCR steps. TCR alpha and beta cDNA libraries were sequenced on the Illumina HiSeq platform with custom primers. On the study's bioinformatics: Unique molecular identifiers were extracted from raw reads with MiGEC, and CDR3 positions were determined with MiXCR. For each individual, recombination models were inferred using an EM algorithm with the repgenHMM and IGoR tools. The analysis of shared clonotypes was done with the tcR package in R, with sharing normalized by the product of cloneset sizes. To study raw recombination without the effects of thymic and clonal selection, out-of-frame nonproductive sequences were analyzed. TCRdb handled the public reads itself, with Q25 trimming in fastp and clone calling in MiXCR, and kept productive beta chains. When rows share a CDR3 protein, they turn into one entry using the most common DNA and genes. The V and J calls here are based on TCRdb, not the publication. This sample comprises about 220,000 distinct CDR3 sequences, 6% to 9% of them detected only once. Just under 2% of the sample is in the top ten clones.

Every donor in the study was a healthy Caucasian. Three pairs of female monozygotic twins, all aged roughly 18 to 29 years, made up the twin cohort. Miltenyi CD45RO+ enrichment and human naive T-cell isolation kits were used to isolate memory (CD45RO+) and naive T cells from PBMC. These data were also filed under a second study, of yellow fever vaccine responses in identical twins. As the second publication notes: According to the authors, the vaccine-induced T cell response in identical twins seemed to be partly convergent and partly specific to each individual. Focusing on identical twins, the study followed the T cell clones that responded to the vaccine, and did so with precision.

The material sequenced was memory (CD45RO+) T cells sorted from blood. Read against the paper, the sample's cell subset or site label means: CD45RO+ enriched T cells. This sequence was found in a woman under 30 in good health. The chain is made from TRBV15 and TRBJ2-5; 15 central bases correspond to TRBD2. The DNA sequence is as follows: TGTGCCACCAGCATCGGACTAGCGGGAGGGCGCCGGGTAGGAGAGACCCAGTACTTC. Translated, this gives CATSIGLAGGRRVGETQYF.